The 22 T cell receptor beta chains listed next were all sequenced from one sample in a study of blood T cells in healthy people across ages. Next came a second PCR, run for about 7 to 12 cycles, which used a sample-barcoded 5' primer along with a J-beta primer mix. TCRdb itself ran the 5' RACE reads through MiXCR, one entry per CDR3 protein. The data show about 580,000 distinct CDR3 sequences, roughly 48% seen once. Sequenced: blood. Receptors were obtained from a man older than 75 in good health.

V gene TRBV28 combines with J gene TRBJ1-4, with 9 bases aligning to TRBD1. The CDR3 length is 15 residues. Germline loops: CDR1 MDHEN, CDR2 SYDVKM. V shed 5 bases, J shed 8 bases, and the junction held 9 bases outside the gene matches. The CDR3 DNA sequence: TGTGCCAGCAGTCCCACCGGGACAGGGAACGAAAAACTGTTTTTT. Protein product: CASSPTGTGNEKLFF.

The chain recombines TRBV18 with TRBJ1-1, with TRBD1 matching 11 bases. V gave up 2 bases and J gave up 8 bases; unmatched junction bases: 4. Germline assignment: CDR1 KGHSH and CDR2 LQKENI. This CDR3 contains 14 residues. CDR3 sequence: CASSPLGQGDEAFF. DNA for the CDR3: TGTGCCAGCTCACCATTGGGACAGGGGGACGAAGCTTTCTTT.

V is TRBV6-1 and J is TRBJ1-2; D is perhaps TRBD1 (6 bases). The CDR3 spans 13 residues. Germline V lookup: CDR1 MNHNS, CDR2 SASEGT. Trimming removed 6 bases at V and 7 bases at J, with 15 bases between. The CDR3 is CASSPQGSSGYTF. The CDR3 nucleotides are TGTGCCAGCAGCCCACAGGGATCGAGTGGCTACACCTTC.

This chain uses TRBV27 with TRBJ1-6; tentatively, D is TRBD1 (5 bases). The germline gives CDR1 MNHEY, CDR2 SMNVEV (reference sequence). V was pared by 6 bases and J by 5 bases, with 17 bases between. The CDR3 runs to 16 residues. The CDR3 loop reads CASRGAGRPHNSPLHF. In nucleotides, the CDR3 is TGTGCCAGCAGAGGCGCGGGGCGACCCCATAATTCACCCCTCCACTTT.

The chain employs TRBV20-1 and TRBJ2-1, with 11 nucleotides matching TRBD2. CDR1 is DFQATT, CDR2 SNEGSKA, per germline (reference sequence). CDR3 size: 15 residues. V lost 6 bases and J lost 6; bases outside the gene matches: 10. The DNA for the CDR3 is TGCAGTGCCATAACAGGACTAGCGGGCGGCAATGAGCAGTTCTTC. Residues: CSAITGLAGGNEQFF.

The chain combines TRBV6-5 with TRBJ2-3; 10 nucleotides align to TRBD1. The CDR3 sequence is 16 residues long. V shed 5 bases and J 2 bases; nucleotides not matched to a gene: 7. Germline V gene sequence: CDR1 MNHEY, CDR2 SVGAGI. CDR3 coding DNA: TGTGCCAGCAGTACAAGGGACAGGGGTGCCACAGATACGCAGTATTTT. Its translation: CASSTRDRGATDTQYF.

This chain connects TRBV12-3 or TRBV12-4 to TRBJ1-2; D remains ambiguous. V was pared by 4 bases and J by 3 bases, with 18 bases between. CDR3 length: 16 residues. The CDR3: CASSSGLQRGDYGYTF. CDR3 DNA sequence: TGTGCCAGCAGTTCTGGGCTACAGCGCGGGGACTATGGCTACACCTTC.

This clonotype has more than one count but fewer than ten. V is TRBV3-1 and J is TRBJ2-6; D is uncertain. Germline CDR1 reads LGHDT; CDR2 reads YNNKEL (reference sequence). The CDR3 has 16 amino acids. Trimming shortened V by 1 base and J by 1 base, and 8 bases separated the two germline ends. This chain's CDR3 is CASSQGLGSGANVLTF. As DNA, the CDR3 is TGTGCCAGCAGCCAAGGATTGGGGTCTGGGGCCAACGTCCTGACTTTC. The variable domain in full, with the rest retrieved from reference TRBV3-1 and TRBJ2-6, is DTAVSQTPKYLVTQMGNDKSIKCEQNLGHDTMYWYKQDSKKFLKIMFSYNNKELIINETVPNRFSPKSPDKAHLNLHINSLELGDSAVYFCASSQGLGSGANVLTFGAGSRLTVL.

The chain joins TRBV6-2 or TRBV6-3 to TRBJ2-7, with TRBD1 matching 11 bases. The CDR3 has 16 amino acids. CDR1 and CDR2 (germline): MNHEY, SVGEGT. Unmatched junction bases numbered 9, after V lost 6 bases and J lost 2 bases. In nucleotides, the CDR3 is TGTGCCAGCAGCCCCCCGTTGGGACAGGGGGCCTACGAGCAGTACTTC. This codes for CASSPPLGQGAYEQYF.

This clonotype appeared a single time. This chain joins TRBV20-1 and TRBJ2-1; 8 nucleotides agree with TRBD1. There are 14 residues in the CDR3. V shed 0 bases, J shed 10 bases, and the junction held 8 bases outside the gene matches. Germline CDR1 is DFQATT and CDR2 is SNEGSKA (reference sequence). The CDR3 bases are TGCAGTGCTAGAGATTCGACAGGGGACCGCGAGCAGTTCTTC. This translates into CSARDSTGDREQFF.

The sample holds a few counts of this clonotype. The genes are TRBV20-1 and TRBJ1-2; 7 bases map to TRBD1. The CDR3 is 14 residues long. V was pared by 3 bases and J by 2 bases, with 6 bases of the junction left unmatched. Germline CDR1 DFQATT, CDR2 SNEGSKA (reference sequence). Here the CDR3 DNA reads TGCAGTGCTAGGTTGACAGGGTTGAACTATGGCTACACCTTC. Its protein is CSARLTGLNYGYTF.

The chain joins TRBV2 to TRBJ2-5; 7 bases line up with TRBD1. The J call is uncertain, as TRBJ2-7 better fits the DNA end. CDR3 length: 13 residues. The germline V gene encodes CDR1 SNHLY and CDR2 FYNNEI. The chain's CDR3 is CASSAYYRGEQYF. The DNA for the CDR3 is TGTGCCAGCAGTGCGTATTACAGGGGCGAGCAGTACTTC.

This clonotype was counted only a few times. The J gene is TRBJ2-2, the V gene TRBV6-5; D may be TRBD1 (6 bases). With 7 bases removed from V and 5 bases from J, the gap between germline ends came to 17 bases. CDR1 is MNHEY and CDR2 is SVGAGI in the germline V gene. This CDR3 has 15 residues. The CDR3 nucleotides read TGTGCCAGCACCCGGCAGGGGCGTCGAACCGGGGAGCTGTTTTTT. It translates to CASTRQGRRTGELFF.

A few counts support this clonotype. This may stem from a read error, because a much larger clone lies one nucleotide away. V usage is TRBV12-3 or TRBV12-4 and J usage is TRBJ2-3; D gene ambiguous. This CDR3 is built from 11 residues. V shed 2 bases and J shed 6 bases, with 3 bases lying between them. The CDR3 spells CASSLWDTQYF. The CDR3 DNA reads TGTGCCAGCAGTTTATGGGATACGCAGTATTTT.

This rearrangement joins TRBV6-6 to TRBJ2-5, with D perhaps matching TRBD1 (6 bases). The V gene's germline CDR1 is MNHNY and CDR2 SVGAGI (reference sequence). This CDR3 spans 15 amino acids. V was pared by 0 bases and J by 1 base, with 9 bases between. CDR3 coding DNA: TGTGCCAGCAGTTACTCGACAGGCCTCCAAGAGACCCAGTACTTC. It encodes CASSYSTGLQETQYF.

The V call is TRBV7-9, the J call TRBJ1-1, with TRBD1 as a possible D gene (6 bases). The CDR3 consists of 15 residues. From germline, CDR1 is SEHNR and CDR2 FQNEAQ (reference sequence). The V and J ends lost 2 bases and 1 base respectively, with 11 bases between them. CDR3 loop: CASSLQGMRNTEAFF. In nucleotides, the CDR3 is TGTGCCAGCAGCTTACAGGGGATGCGGAACACTGAAGCTTTCTTT.

The J gene is TRBJ1-3, the V gene TRBV7-9, with 8 bases lining up with TRBD1. Germline CDR1 reads SEHNR; CDR2 reads FQNEAQ (reference sequence). CDR3 length: 14 amino acids. The ends lost 5 bases at V and 6 bases at J; junction bases unmatched: 6. Here the CDR3 reads CASSPEQGVNTIYF. The CDR3 DNA is TGTGCCAGCAGCCCCGAACAGGGGGTAAACACCATATATTTT.

The rearrangement joins TRBV20-1 to TRBJ2-7, with 12 bases matching TRBD2. The CDR3 has 15 residues. Germline trimming cut 3 bases from V and 0 bases from J; bases unmatched to any gene: 3. The V gene's germline CDR1 is DFQATT and CDR2 SNEGSKA (reference sequence). The CDR3 reads CSARLAGGASYEQYF. Here the CDR3 DNA reads TGCAGTGCTAGGCTAGCGGGAGGGGCCTCCTACGAGCAGTACTTC.

This clonotype appeared a few times. The chain couples TRBV7-8 to TRBJ2-5, with TRBD1 matching 11 bases. Judging by the DNA end, TRBJ2-7 fits better; the J call may be wrong. The germline CDR1 and CDR2 sequences are SGHVS and FQNEAQ. The CDR3 consists of 15 residues. CDR3 sequence: CASSRDRGTSYEQYF. CDR3 DNA: TGTGCCAGCAGTCGGGACAGGGGGACCTCCTACGAGCAGTACTTC.

The V gene is TRBV28, the J gene TRBJ1-1; TRBD1 is a possible D gene (5 bases). V lost 6 bases and J 2 bases, leaving 16 bases between the germline ends. The CDR3 loop spans 15 amino acids. Germline V gene lookup returns CDR1 MDHEN and CDR2 SYDVKM. CDR3 bases: TGTGCCAGCAGACCCGACCGACAGAGAAACACTGAAGCTTTCTTT. This gives the protein CASRPDRQRNTEAFF.

CDR3 DNA: TGCAGTGCTAGGGGGCTCCAGGGTGCCCGCAATGAGCAGTTCTTC. Protein: CSARGLQGARNEQFF. The V gene is TRBV20-1, the J gene TRBJ2-1; TRBD1 is a possible D gene (5 bases). Looked up from germline, CDR1 is DFQATT and CDR2 is SNEGSKA (reference sequence). V lost 3 bases to trimming and J lost 6 bases, with 18 bases between them. The length of the CDR3 is 15 residues.

V usage is TRBV5-5 and J usage is TRBJ2-7; TRBD2 matches 9 bases. There are 16 residues in the CDR3. Germline trimming cut 5 bases from V and 3 bases from J; bases unmatched to any gene: 12. Germline CDR1 and CDR2: SGHKS and YYEKEE (reference sequence). The CDR3: CASRWGLASGNYEQYF. CDR3 nucleotide sequence: TGTGCCAGCAGGTGGGGTCTGGCTAGCGGGAACTACGAGCAGTACTTC.